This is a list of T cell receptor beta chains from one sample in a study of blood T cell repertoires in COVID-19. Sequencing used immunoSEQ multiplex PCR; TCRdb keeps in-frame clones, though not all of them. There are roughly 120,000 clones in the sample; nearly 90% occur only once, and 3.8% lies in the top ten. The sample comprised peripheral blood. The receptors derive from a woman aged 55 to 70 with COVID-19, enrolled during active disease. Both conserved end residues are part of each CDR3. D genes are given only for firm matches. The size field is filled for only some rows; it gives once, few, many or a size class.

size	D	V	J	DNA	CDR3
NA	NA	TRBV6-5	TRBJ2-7	TGTGCCAGCGGCAGGGGCTACGAGCAGTACTTC	CASGRGYEQYF
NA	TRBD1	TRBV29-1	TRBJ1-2	TGCAGCGTTGAAAGGCAGGGGGTTGGCTACACCTTC	CSVERQGVGYTF
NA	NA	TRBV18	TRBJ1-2	TGTGCCAGCTCACCACGGGGAGATGGTGGCTACACCTTC	CASSPRGDGGYTF
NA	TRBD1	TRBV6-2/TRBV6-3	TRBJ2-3	TGTGCCAGCAGTCCCCGGACAGGAACTAGCACAGATACGCAGTATTTT	CASSPRTGTSTDTQYF
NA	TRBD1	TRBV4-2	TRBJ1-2	TGTGCCAGCAGCCAAGATCTTGCGGCAGGGGGCCGGTATGGCTACACCTTC	CASSQDLAAGGRYGYTF
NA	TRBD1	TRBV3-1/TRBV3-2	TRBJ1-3	TGTGCCAGCAGACAGGGGGCTGGAAACACCATATATTTT	CASRQGAGNTIYF
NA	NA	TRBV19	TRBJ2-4	TGTGCCAGTAGGCCTAATCTCAGGGTAGCCAAAAACATTCAGTACTTC	CASRPNLRVAKNIQYF
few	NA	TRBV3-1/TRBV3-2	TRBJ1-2	TGTGCCAGCAGCCAAAGACGGCTCCGCGGGTCTTCCGTTTATGGCTACACCTTC	CASSQRRLRGSSVYGYTF
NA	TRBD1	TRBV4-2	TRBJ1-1	TGTGCCAGCAGCCACGAGGACAGGGAGAACACTGAAGCTTTCTTT	CASSHEDRENTEAFF
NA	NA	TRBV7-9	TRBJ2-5	TGTGCCAGCAGCTCCTCGGAGGAGACCCAGTACTTC	CASSSSEETQYF
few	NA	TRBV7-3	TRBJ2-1	TGTGCCAGCAGCTTAACCGGGGAGCGCTACAATGAGCAGTTCTTC	CASSLTGERYNEQFF
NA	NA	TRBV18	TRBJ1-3	TGTGCCAGCTCACTTCTCACAGGCTCTGGAAACACCATATATTTT	CASSLLTGSGNTIYF
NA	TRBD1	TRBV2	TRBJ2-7	TGTGCCAGCGTGACTACAGGGGGCATGGACGAGCAGTACTTC	CASVTTGGMDEQYF
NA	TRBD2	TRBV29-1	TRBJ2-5	TGCAGCGTTGAAGATCTCGGGCGCGGGGGGCCCGAAGAGACCCAGTACTTC	CSVEDLGRGGPEETQYF
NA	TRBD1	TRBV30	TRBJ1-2	TGTGCCTGGAGTGGCAGCCAGGGACAGAACTATGGCTACACCTTC	CAWSGSQGQNYGYTF
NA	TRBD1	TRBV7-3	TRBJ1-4	TGTGCCAGCAGCTTACGGGACAGGGTAACAACTAATGAAAAACTGTTTTTT	CASSLRDRVTTNEKLFF
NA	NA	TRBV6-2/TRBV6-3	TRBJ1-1	TGTGCCAGCAGCCCTCCCCCAAACAGAGACATGAACACTGAAGCTTTCTTT	CASSPPPNRDMNTEAFF
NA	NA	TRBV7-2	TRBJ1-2	TGTGCCAGCAGCTCCCAGGGCTCTGGCTATGGCTACACCTTC	CASSSQGSGYGYTF
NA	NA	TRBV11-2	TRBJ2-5	TGTGCCAGCAGCTTAATAAGTATTGGGCAGGGGAACTGGGAGACCCAGTACTTC	CASSLISIGQGNWETQYF
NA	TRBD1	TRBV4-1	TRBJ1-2	TGCGCCAGCAGCCAAATGGAGGGGGCCGGCTATGGCTACACCTTC	CASSQMEGAGYGYTF
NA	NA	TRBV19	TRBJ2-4	TGTGCCAGTAGTGCCAGCCCGTCGGGCGCTAGGGGCATTCAGTACTTC	CASSASPSGARGIQYF
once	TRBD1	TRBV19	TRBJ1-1	TGTGCCAGTAGTCCGGACAGGGGGCACACTGAAGCTTTCTTT	CASSPDRGHTEAFF
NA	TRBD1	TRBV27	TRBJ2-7	TGTGCCAGCAGTTTCGGACAGGGGGCGGGGGAGCAGTACTTC	CASSFGQGAGEQYF
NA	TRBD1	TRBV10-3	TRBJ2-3	TGTGCCATCATGCCGGGACAGGGGGCGCGGAGCACAGATACGCAGTATTTT	CAIMPGQGARSTDTQYF
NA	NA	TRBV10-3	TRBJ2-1	TGTGCCGTCTCAACCCAAGCGGACGGTTCCTACAATGAGCAGTTCTTC	CAVSTQADGSYNEQFF
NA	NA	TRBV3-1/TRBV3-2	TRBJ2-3	TGTGCCAGCAGCCAAGGCAGGGTGGGCACAGATACGCAGTATTTT	CASSQGRVGTDTQYF
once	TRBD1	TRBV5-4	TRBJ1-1	TGTGCCAGCAGCGCCGACAGGGTGAAAGCTTTCTTT	CASSADRVKAFF
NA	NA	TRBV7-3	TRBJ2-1	TGTGCCAGCAGCTTAGTCGATGGCGGGTTGAATGAGCAGTTCTTC	CASSLVDGGLNEQFF
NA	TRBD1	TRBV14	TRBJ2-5	TGTGCCAGCAGCAAGGGACAGGTAGAAGAGACCCAGTACTTC	CASSKGQVEETQYF
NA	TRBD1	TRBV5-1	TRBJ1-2	TGCGCCAGCAGCTTCGACAGGGTGGACGGCTACACCTTC	CASSFDRVDGYTF
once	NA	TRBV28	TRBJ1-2	TGTGCCAGTTCAGGGGAAGTGAGCTACACCTTC	CASSGEVSYTF
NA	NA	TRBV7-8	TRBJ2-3	TGTGCCAGCAGCGCGGGGGCAGGGGGCATCACAGATACGCAGTATTTT	CASSAGAGGITDTQYF
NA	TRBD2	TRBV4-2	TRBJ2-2	TGTGCCAGCAGCCAAGGGTCAGCGGGGGGGCGTACCGGGGAGCTGTTTTTT	CASSQGSAGGRTGELFF
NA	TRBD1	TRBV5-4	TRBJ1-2	TGTGCCAGCAGCCCGGGAGGAGGACAGGGATATAGTGGCTACACCTTC	CASSPGGGQGYSGYTF
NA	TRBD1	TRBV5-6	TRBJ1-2	TGTGCCAGCAGCTTGCTTGCAGGGACAGGGGAGAGGTCTGGCTACACCTTC	CASSLLAGTGERSGYTF
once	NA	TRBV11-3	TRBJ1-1	TGTGCCAGCAGCCTCGACCCGGGGGGCGGCACTGAAGCTTTCTTT	CASSLDPGGGTEAFF
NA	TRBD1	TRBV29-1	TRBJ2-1	TGCAGCGTTGAAGAGCTCCAGGGGGCTCGGTCTGAGCAGTTCTTC	CSVEELQGARSEQFF
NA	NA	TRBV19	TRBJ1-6	TGTGCCAGTGCGTTACAGGGTGATTCACCCCTCCACTTT	CASALQGDSPLHF
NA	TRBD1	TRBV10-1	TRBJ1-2	TGCGCCAGCAGTGACGCAGGGGGCACCTATGGCTACACCTTC	CASSDAGGTYGYTF
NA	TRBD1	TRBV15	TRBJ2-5	TGTGCCACCAGCCAAACAGTTGGACAGGTCCAAGAGACCCAGTACTTC	CATSQTVGQVQETQYF
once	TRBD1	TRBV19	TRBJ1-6	TGTGCCAGTAGTATGTACGGAGGGGGCGATTCACCCCTCCACTTT	CASSMYGGGDSPLHF
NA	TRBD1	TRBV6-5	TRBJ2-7	TGTGCCAGCACCCTTGGACAGGGGGCCTCCTACGAGCAGTACTTC	CASTLGQGASYEQYF
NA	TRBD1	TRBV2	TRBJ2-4	TGTGCCAGCAGGCGGACAGGGGCCACCCTAGCCAAAAACATTCAGTACTTC	CASRRTGATLAKNIQYF
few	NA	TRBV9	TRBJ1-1	TGTGCCAGCAGCGTAGAGGCGTGGAGAACTGAAGCTTTCTTT	CASSVEAWRTEAFF
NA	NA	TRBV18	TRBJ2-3	TGTGCCAGCTCACCAGGGGGCGGGTGGACGCAGTATTTT	CASSPGGGWTQYF
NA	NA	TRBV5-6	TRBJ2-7	TGTGCCAGCAGCTTATTATCAGGGACCTACGAGCAGTACTTC	CASSLLSGTYEQYF
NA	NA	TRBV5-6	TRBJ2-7	TGTGCCAGCAGCTTGGGAGGATTTCACGAGCAGTACTTC	CASSLGGFHEQYF
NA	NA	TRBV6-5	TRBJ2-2	TGTGCCAGCAGTTACGGAGCCGGGGAGCTGTTTTTT	CASSYGAGELFF
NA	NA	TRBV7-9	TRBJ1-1	TGTGCCAGCAGCGCCGACAGTCTGCACCCTGAAGCTTTCTTT	CASSADSLHPEAFF
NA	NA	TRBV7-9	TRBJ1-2	TGTGCCAGCAGCTCAGATACACCGTTTCAGGGCAACTATGGCTACACCTTC	CASSSDTPFQGNYGYTF
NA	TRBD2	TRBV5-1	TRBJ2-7	TGCGCCAGCAGTCTGGGAGGGGTAGAGCAGTACTTC	CASSLGGVEQYF
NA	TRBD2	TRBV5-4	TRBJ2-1	TGTGCCAGCAGCGATCCCGGGACTAAGGGGTACAATGAGCAGTTCTTC	CASSDPGTKGYNEQFF